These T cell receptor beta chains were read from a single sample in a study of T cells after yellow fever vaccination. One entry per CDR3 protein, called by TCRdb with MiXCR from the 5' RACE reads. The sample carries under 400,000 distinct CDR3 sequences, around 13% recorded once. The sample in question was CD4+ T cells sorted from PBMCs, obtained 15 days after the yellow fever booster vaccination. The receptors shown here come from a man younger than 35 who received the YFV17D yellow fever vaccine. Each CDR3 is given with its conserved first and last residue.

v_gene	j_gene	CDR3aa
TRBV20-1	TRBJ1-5	CSARLDGNQPQHF
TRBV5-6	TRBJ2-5	CASSLASGGGVQETQYF
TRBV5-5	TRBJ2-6	CASRAGTRYSGANVLTF
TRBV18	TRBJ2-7	CASSSLRYDEQYF
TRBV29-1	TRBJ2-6	CSALSGANVLTF
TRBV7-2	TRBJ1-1	CASSPQGGTEAFF
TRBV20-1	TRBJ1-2	CSANRHGYTF
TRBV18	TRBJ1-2	CASSRGQGGSYGYTF
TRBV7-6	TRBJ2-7	CASSLPGQGNNEQYF
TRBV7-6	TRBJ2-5	CASSLGAYQETQYF
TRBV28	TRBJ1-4	CASTPAQGLVKLFF
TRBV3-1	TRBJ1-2	CASTSIVGGQGYTF
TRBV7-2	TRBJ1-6	CASSLEVGGKISPLHF
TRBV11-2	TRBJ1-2	CASSLSVGGYGYTF
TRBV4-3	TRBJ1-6	CASSQPQGRGSPLHF
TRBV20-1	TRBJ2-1	CSASLGNEQFF
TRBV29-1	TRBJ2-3	CSVSPGQGRGTQYF
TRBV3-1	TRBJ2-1	CASSQLAGSSYNEQFF
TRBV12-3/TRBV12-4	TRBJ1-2	CASSLSLGQQGYTF
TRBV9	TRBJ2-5	CASSFNPRGGEETQYF
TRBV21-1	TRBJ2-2	CARNTGELFF
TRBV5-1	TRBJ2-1	CASSLLTLLASSYNEQFF
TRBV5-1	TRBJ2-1	CASSLYRDPVNEQFF
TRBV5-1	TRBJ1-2	CASSQDRGANYGYTF
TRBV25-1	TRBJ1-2	CASSESDRYYGYTF
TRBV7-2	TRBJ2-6	CASSLSRVTGANVLTF
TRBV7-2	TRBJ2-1	CASSLVRGDHREQFF
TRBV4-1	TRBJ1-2	CASSQDSGVDYGYTF
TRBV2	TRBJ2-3	CASSEGVDTQYF
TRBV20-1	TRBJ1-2	CSARDRGTVGYTF
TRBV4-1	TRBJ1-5	CASSHRALPVGRNQPQHF
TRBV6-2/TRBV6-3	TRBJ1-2	CASSYESPRANYGYTF
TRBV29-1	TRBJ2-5	CSVDGFGETQYF
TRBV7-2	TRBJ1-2	CASSLESGQGYGYTF
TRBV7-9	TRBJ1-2	CASSPPYFVRGQGSYGYTF
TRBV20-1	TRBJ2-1	CSARDRGDEQFF
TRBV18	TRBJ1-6	CASSRDSRISPLHF
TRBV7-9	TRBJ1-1	CASSFSSGWHTSDDFRRAFF
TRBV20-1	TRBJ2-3	CSARVSGGASTQYF
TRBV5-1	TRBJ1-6	CASSLAVGFGNSPLHF
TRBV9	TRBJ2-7	CASSVGGGRQEREQYF
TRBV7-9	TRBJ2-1	CASGSTAGAYNEQFF
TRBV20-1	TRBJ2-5	CSAAGTGLKETQYF
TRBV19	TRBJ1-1	CASSIQGGNTEAFF
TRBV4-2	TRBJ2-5	CASSQDGAGGLQETQYF